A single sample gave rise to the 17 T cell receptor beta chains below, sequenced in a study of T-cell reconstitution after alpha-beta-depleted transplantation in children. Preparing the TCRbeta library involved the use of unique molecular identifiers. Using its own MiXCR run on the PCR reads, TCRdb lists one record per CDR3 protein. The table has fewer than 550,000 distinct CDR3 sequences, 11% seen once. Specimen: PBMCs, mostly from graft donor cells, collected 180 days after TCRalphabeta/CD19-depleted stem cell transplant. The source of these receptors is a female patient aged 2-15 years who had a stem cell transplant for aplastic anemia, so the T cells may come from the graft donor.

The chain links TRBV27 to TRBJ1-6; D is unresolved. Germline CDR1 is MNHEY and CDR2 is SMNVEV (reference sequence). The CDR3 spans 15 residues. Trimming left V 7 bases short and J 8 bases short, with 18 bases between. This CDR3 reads CASTAAGIKYSPLHF. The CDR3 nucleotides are TGTGCCAGCACTGCGGCAGGCATCAAATATTCACCCCTCCACTTT.

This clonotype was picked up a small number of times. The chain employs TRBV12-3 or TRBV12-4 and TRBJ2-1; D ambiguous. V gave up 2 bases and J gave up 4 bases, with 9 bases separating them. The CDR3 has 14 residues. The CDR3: CASSLMPSYNEQFF. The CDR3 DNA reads TGTGCCAGCAGTTTAATGCCTTCGTACAATGAGCAGTTCTTC.

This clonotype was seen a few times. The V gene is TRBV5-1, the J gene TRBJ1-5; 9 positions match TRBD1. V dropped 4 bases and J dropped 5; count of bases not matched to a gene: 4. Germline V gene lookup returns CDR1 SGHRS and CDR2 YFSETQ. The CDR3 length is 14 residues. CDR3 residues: CASSARQGDQPQHF. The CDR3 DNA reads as TGCGCCAGCAGCGCAAGACAGGGGGATCAGCCCCAGCATTTT.

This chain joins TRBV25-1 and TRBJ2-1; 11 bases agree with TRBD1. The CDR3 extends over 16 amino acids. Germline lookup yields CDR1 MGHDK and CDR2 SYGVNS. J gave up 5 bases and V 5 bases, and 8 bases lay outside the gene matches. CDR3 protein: CASSLLPGQGDNEQFF. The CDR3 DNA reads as TGTGCCAGCAGTTTGTTACCGGGACAGGGGGACAATGAGCAGTTCTTC. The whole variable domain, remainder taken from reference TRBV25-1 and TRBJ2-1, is EADIYQTPRYLVIGTGKKITLECSQTMGHDKMYWYQQDPGMELHLIHYSYGVNSTEKGDLSSESTVSRIRTEHFPLTLESARPSHTSQYLCASSLLPGQGDNEQFFGPGTRLTVL.

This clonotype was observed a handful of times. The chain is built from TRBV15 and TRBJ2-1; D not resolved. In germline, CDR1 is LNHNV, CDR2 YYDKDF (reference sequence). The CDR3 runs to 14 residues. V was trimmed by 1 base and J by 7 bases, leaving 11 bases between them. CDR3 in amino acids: CATSRVAVLNEQFF. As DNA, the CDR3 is TGTGCCACCAGCAGAGTCGCAGTGTTGAATGAGCAGTTCTTC.

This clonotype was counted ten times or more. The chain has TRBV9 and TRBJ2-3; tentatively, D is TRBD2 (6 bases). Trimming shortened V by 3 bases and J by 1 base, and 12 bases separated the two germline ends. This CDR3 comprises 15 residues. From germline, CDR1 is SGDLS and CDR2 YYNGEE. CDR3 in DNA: TGTGCCAGCAGCGCCGGGAGTTACGGCACAGATACGCAGTATTTT. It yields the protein CASSAGSYGTDTQYF.

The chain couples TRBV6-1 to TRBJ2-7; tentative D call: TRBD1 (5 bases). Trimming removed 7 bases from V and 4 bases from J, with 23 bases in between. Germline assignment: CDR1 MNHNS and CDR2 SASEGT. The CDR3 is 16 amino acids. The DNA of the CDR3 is TGTGCCAGCACCCTACAAAGATCGGGCAGGGTGTACGAGCAGTACGTC. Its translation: CASTLQRSGRVYEQYV.

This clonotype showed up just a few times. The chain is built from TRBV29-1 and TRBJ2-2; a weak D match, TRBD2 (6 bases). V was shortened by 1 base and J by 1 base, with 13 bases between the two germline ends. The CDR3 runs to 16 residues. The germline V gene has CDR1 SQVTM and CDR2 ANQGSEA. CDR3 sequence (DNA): TGCAGCGTTGAAGTGGCAGCGGGTCGGAACACCGGGGAGCTGTTTTTT. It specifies CSVEVAAGRNTGELFF.

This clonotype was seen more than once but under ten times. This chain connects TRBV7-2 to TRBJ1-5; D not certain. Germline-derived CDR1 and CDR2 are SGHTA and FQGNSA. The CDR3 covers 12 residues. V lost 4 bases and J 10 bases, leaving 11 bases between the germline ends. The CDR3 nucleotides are TGTGCCAGCAGCTCTCCCAAGGGACCCCAGCATTTT. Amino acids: CASSSPKGPQHF.

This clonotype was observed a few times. The CDR3 reads CASSYSDYPSWVETQYF. CDR3 nucleotides: TGTGCCAGCAGTTACTCGGACTACCCTTCCTGGGTGGAGACCCAGTACTTC. This rearrangement joins TRBV6-2 or TRBV6-3 to TRBJ2-5; D perhaps matches TRBD2 (6 bases). The CDR3 has 17 amino acids. Germline CDR1 MNHEY, CDR2 SVGEGT. V was cut by 0 bases and J by 5 bases, with 19 bases left in between.

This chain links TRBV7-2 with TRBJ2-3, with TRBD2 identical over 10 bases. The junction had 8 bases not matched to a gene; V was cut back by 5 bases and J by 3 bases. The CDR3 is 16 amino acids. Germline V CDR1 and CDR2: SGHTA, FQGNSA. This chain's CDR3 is CASSPWASGSTDTQYF. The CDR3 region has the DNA TGTGCCAGCAGCCCCTGGGCTAGCGGGAGTACAGATACGCAGTATTTT.

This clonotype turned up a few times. CDR3 DNA sequence: TGTGCCAGCAGTCCCGAAGGACTAGCGGCGTCCTACGAGCAGTACTTC. Its protein is CASSPEGLAASYEQYF. The chain is built from TRBV6-2 or TRBV6-3 and TRBJ2-7; 10 nucleotides match TRBD2. The ends lost 5 bases at V and 1 base at J; junction bases unmatched: 8. The CDR3 loop spans 16 amino acids. Germline loops: CDR1 MNHEY, CDR2 SVGEGT.

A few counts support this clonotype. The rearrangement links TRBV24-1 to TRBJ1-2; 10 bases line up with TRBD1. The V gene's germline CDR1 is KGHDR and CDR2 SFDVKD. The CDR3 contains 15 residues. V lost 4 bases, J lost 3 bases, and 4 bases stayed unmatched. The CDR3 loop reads CATSETGGLHYGYTF. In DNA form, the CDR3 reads TGTGCCACCAGTGAGACAGGGGGCTTGCACTATGGCTACACCTTC.

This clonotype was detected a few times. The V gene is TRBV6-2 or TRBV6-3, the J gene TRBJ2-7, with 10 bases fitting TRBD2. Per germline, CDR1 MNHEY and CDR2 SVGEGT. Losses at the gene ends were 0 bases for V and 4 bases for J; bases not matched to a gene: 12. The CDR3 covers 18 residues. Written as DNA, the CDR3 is TGTGCCAGCAGTTACTCGAACAGAGCCGGGACTAGCGTGTACGAGCAGTACGTC. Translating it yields CASSYSNRAGTSVYEQYV.

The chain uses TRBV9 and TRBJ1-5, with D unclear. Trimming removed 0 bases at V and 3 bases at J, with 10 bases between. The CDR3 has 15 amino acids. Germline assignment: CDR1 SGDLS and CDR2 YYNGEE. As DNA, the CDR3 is TGTGCCAGCAGCGTAGATGGAGATTACAATCAGCCCCAGCATTTT. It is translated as CASSVDGDYNQPQHF.

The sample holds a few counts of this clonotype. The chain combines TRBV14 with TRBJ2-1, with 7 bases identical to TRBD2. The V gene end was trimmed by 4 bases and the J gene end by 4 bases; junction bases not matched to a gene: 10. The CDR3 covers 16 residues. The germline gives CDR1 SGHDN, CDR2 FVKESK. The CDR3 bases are TGTGCCAGCAGCCCCACTTCTAGCGGCCCGTACAATGAGCAGTTCTTC. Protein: CASSPTSSGPYNEQFF.

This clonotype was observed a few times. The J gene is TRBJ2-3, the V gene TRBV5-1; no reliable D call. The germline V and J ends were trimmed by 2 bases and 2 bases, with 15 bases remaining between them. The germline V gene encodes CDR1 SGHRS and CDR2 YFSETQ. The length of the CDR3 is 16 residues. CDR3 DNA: TGCGCCAGCAGCTTTTCGGCGACATGGGTCACAGATACGCAGTATTTT. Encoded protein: CASSFSATWVTDTQYF. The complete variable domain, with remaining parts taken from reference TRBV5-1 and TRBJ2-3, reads KAGVTQTPRYLIKTRGQQVTLSCSPISGHRSVSWYQQTPGQGLQFLFEYFSETQRNKGNFPGRFSGRQFSNSRSEMNVSTLELGDSALYLCASSFSATWVTDTQYFGPGTRLTVL.